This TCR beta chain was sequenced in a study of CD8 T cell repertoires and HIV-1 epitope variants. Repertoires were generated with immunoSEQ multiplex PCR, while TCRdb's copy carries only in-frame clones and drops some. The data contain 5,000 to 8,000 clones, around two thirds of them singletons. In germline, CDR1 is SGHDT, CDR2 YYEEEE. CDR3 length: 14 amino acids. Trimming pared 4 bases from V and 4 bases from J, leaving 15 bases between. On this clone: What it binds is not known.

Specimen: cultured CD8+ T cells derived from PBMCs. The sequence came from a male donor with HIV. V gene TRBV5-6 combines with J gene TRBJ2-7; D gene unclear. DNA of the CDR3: TGTGCCAGCAGCGATCCTACAAAACAGTACGAGCAGTACTTC. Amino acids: CASSDPTKQYEQYF. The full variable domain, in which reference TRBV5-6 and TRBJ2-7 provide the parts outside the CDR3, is DAGVTQSPTHLIKTRGQQVTLRCSPKSGHDTVSWYQQALGQGPQFIFQYYEEEERQRGNFPDRFSGHQFPNYSSELNVNALLLGDSALYLCASSDPTKQYEQYFGPGTRLTVT.